The source of this T cell receptor beta chain is a study of regulatory T cells in long-lasting Graves disease. Study information: Graves' patients who were just diagnosed had used antithyroid drugs for under 3 months.

CDR1 is SGHTA and CDR2 is FQGTGA in the germline V gene. The trim removed 5 bases at V and 4 bases at J, leaving 12 bases unmatched. This CDR3 is 16 amino acids long. Note on this clonotype: What it binds is not known.

For TCR beta, libraries came from iRepertoire HTBI primers and Arm-PCR of CDR3 regions. MiXCR, run by TCRdb on the multiplex PCR reads, gives a single entry per CDR3 protein. The sample contains approximately 300,000 distinct CDR3 sequences, 15% to 20% of which appear only once. Study conclusions and caveats: Patients whose Graves' disease persisted exhibited lower TCR diversity than those newly diagnosed. Persistent disease was characterized by preferential usage of TRBV28, TRBJ1-2 and TRBJ2-5.

Time point denoted: newly diagnosed GD, antithyroid drugs for less than 3 months. Researchers made the TCR library from RNA that was extracted from PBMCs. Staff took roughly 9 milliliters of peripheral blood and put it into EDTA tubes. The TCR sequence derives from a female donor with Graves disease. The starting material was peripheral blood mononuclear cells (PBMCs), obtained at new diagnosis, from a patient treated with antithyroid drugs. The rearrangement joins TRBV7-3 to TRBJ2-3; the match to TRBD2 covers 7 bases. The CDR3 DNA reads TGTGCCAGCAGCCCCCGAGGACTAGATCGGGCAGATACGCAGTATTTT. Its protein is CASSPRGLDRADTQYF.